This passage covers 24 T cell receptor beta chains from one sample sequenced in a study of blood T cell repertoires in COVID-19. Assay: immunoSEQ multiplex PCR; the TCRdb copy retains only in-frame clones and omits some. The sample contains approximately 70,000 clones, roughly four fifths of which appear only once. Material: peripheral blood. The receptor set was obtained from a woman in her seventies with acute or convalescent COVID-19.

The chain is built from TRBV5-1 and TRBJ2-6, with a possible D match to TRBD1 (5 bases). The germline V gene encodes CDR1 SGHRS and CDR2 YFSETQ. The CDR3 has 15 residues. Trimming removed 4 bases from V and 1 base from J, with 9 bases in between. This chain's CDR3 is CASSVSGSGANVLTF. The CDR3 DNA sequence: TGCGCCAGCAGCGTATCAGGGTCTGGGGCCAACGTCCTGACTTTC.

This chain joins TRBV5-4 and TRBJ1-2; 8 bases are a match to TRBD1. Germline V gene sequence: CDR1 SGHNT, CDR2 YYREEE (reference sequence). The ends lost 5 bases at V and 5 bases at J; junction bases unmatched: 11. The CDR3 runs 15 residues. CDR3 DNA sequence: TGTGCCAGCAGGGAAGGGACAGGCGAAGGGTATGGCTACACCTTC. Its translation: CASREGTGEGYGYTF.

The chain employs TRBV3-1 (or the pseudogene TRBV3-2) and TRBJ1-2; 10 positions match TRBD1. The germline V gene has CDR1 LGHDT and CDR2 YNNKEL (reference sequence). The CDR3 length is 12 residues. Germline trimming cut 4 bases from V and 9 bases from J; bases unmatched to any gene: 2. The CDR3 sequence: CASSPGQGSYTF. The CDR3 DNA reads TGTGCCAGCAGCCCGGGACAGGGGAGCTACACCTTC.

V and J are TRBV30 and TRBJ1-3; perhaps TRBD1 as D (6 bases). V shed 4 bases and J shed 2 bases, with 12 bases lying between them. The CDR3 extends over 14 amino acids. Looked up from germline, CDR1 is GTSNPN and CDR2 is SVGIG (reference sequence). This CDR3 is CAWTNSGAGNTIYF. The CDR3 coding sequence is TGTGCCTGGACAAACTCAGGGGCTGGAAACACCATATATTTT.

The V call is TRBV21-1, the J call TRBJ1-2. TRBV21-1 is shown as a pseudogene. This CDR3 spans 11 amino acids. The CDR3 reads CASLQRYGYTF. The CDR3 DNA sequence: TGTGCCAGCCTCCAGCGTTATGGCTACACCTTC.

This clone was seen at least ten times. The CDR3 spells CASSARHRGQSEKLFF. CDR3 nucleotide sequence: TGTGCCAGCAGCGCCCGCCACAGGGGGCAGAGTGAAAAACTGTTTTTT. The chain combines TRBV7-9 with TRBJ1-4; TRBD1 aligns across 9 bases. The CDR3 totals 16 residues. Trimming took 5 bases from V and 7 from J; bases not matched to a gene: 11. Per the germline V gene, CDR1 is SEHNR and CDR2 is FQNEAQ (reference sequence).

V gene TRBV7-8 combines with J gene TRBJ2-7, with D possibly being TRBD2 (5 bases). The length of the CDR3 is 13 residues. Trimming cost V 3 bases and J 5 bases, with 11 bases left between them. Looked up from germline, CDR1 is SGHVS and CDR2 is FQNEAQ. The CDR3 here is CASSLRANDEQYF. CDR3 sequence (DNA): TGTGCCAGCAGCTTGCGGGCCAACGACGAGCAGTACTTC.

The J gene is TRBJ1-4, the V gene TRBV10-3, with D hard to call. The CDR3 consists of 15 residues. With 0 bases removed from V and 4 bases from J, the gap between germline ends came to 9 bases. Germline V gives CDR1 ENHRY, CDR2 SYGVKD. The CDR3 protein is CAISESRGLNEKLFF. The CDR3 nucleotides read TGTGCCATCAGTGAGTCGCGCGGACTTAATGAAAAACTGTTTTTT.

J is TRBJ2-7 and V is TRBV19, with D perhaps TRBD2 (5 bases). There are 14 residues in the CDR3. Trimming left V 6 bases short and J 2 bases short, with 14 bases between. Per the germline V gene, CDR1 is LNHDA and CDR2 is SQIVND (reference sequence). The CDR3 loop reads CASSQSAGTYEQYF. The CDR3 DNA reads TGTGCCAGTAGCCAATCGGCGGGTACCTACGAGCAGTACTTC.

The sample holds a few counts of this clone. V usage is TRBV6-2 or TRBV6-3 and J usage is TRBJ1-3; possibly TRBD1 for D (5 bases). Trimming left V 5 bases short and J 0 bases short, with 11 bases between. Germline V CDR1 and CDR2: MNHEY, SVGEGT. The CDR3 extends over 15 amino acids. The CDR3 region has the DNA TGTGCCAGCAGTCGCGGGGACTACTCTGGAAACACCATATATTTT. Residues: CASSRGDYSGNTIYF.

In its sample, this clone was seen once. J is TRBJ1-6 and V is TRBV5-8, with 9 bases identical to TRBD1. V shed 0 bases and J 8 bases; nucleotides not matched to a gene: 6. Germline lookup yields CDR1 SGHTS and CDR2 YDEGEE. The CDR3 has 16 amino acids. CDR3 sequence (DNA): TGTGCCAGCAGCTTGGGGACAGGGGCGTACGATTCACCCCTCCACTTT. Amino acids: CASSLGTGAYDSPLHF. The full variable domain, rest sourced from reference TRBV5-8 and TRBJ1-6, is EAGVTQSPTHLIKTRGQQATLRCSPISGHTSVYWYQQALGLGLQFLLWYDEGEERNRGNFPPRFSGRQFPNYSSELNVNALELEDSALYLCASSLGTGAYDSPLHFGNGTRLTVT.

The CDR3 nucleotides read TGTGCCAGCAGCCAAGAACGGGACACTACCCAAGAGACCCAGTACTTC. Amino acids: CASSQERDTTQETQYF. The chain carries TRBV14 and TRBJ2-5, with D possibly being TRBD1 (6 bases). Trimming shortened V by 0 bases and J by 1 base, and 12 bases separated the two germline ends. The CDR3 is 16 residues long. The germline V gene has CDR1 SGHDN and CDR2 FVKESK.

The rearrangement uses TRBV19 and TRBJ2-2; D is possibly TRBD1 (6 bases). CDR1 is LNHDA and CDR2 is SQIVND in the germline V gene (reference sequence). V was pared by 4 bases and J by 3 bases, with 9 bases between. The CDR3 covers 14 residues. This CDR3 reads CASSTGQYTGELFF. In DNA form, the CDR3 reads TGTGCCAGTAGTACCGGACAGTACACCGGGGAGCTGTTTTTT.

This chain uses TRBV19 with TRBJ2-3; TRBD2 is a possible D gene (5 bases). The V and J ends lost 3 bases and 0 bases respectively, with 13 bases between them. This CDR3 has 16 residues. Germline V gene data show CDR1 as LNHDA and CDR2 as SQIVND (reference sequence). The CDR3 sequence: CASSMPSGPSTDTQYF. Written as DNA, the CDR3 is TGTGCCAGTAGTATGCCGAGCGGCCCTAGCACAGATACGCAGTATTTT.

The chain carries TRBV7-7 and TRBJ2-5, with 13 bases that match TRBD2. The CDR3 has 16 amino acids. CDR1 is SSHAT, CDR2 FNYEAQ, per germline (reference sequence). The V segment lost 5 bases and the J segment 4 bases; nucleotides outside the gene matches: 7. CDR3 protein: CASSQLAGGPGETQYF. In nucleotides, the CDR3 is TGTGCCAGCAGCCAACTAGCGGGGGGGCCCGGAGAGACCCAGTACTTC.

The chain carries TRBV11-2 and TRBJ1-1; 10 nucleotides align to TRBD1. The ends lost 3 bases at V and 3 bases at J; junction bases unmatched: 7. Germline CDR1 and CDR2: SGHAT and FQNNGV. The CDR3 length is 16 residues. This CDR3 is CASSFRGQGLDTEAFF. The CDR3 bases are TGTGCCAGCAGCTTTAGGGGACAGGGGTTAGACACTGAAGCTTTCTTT.

This chain joins TRBV6-2 or TRBV6-3 and TRBJ2-2; a possible D gene is TRBD2 (5 bases). With 4 bases removed from V and 0 bases from J, the gap between germline ends came to 12 bases. Looked up from germline, CDR1 is MNHEY and CDR2 is SVGEGT. The CDR3 sequence is 16 residues long. The CDR3, as DNA: TGTGCCAGCAGTTTCCAAATCGGGACGAACACCGGGGAGCTGTTTTTT. It yields the protein CASSFQIGTNTGELFF.

This chain uses TRBV7-9 with TRBJ2-7; 13 positions agree with TRBD2. Looked up from germline, CDR1 is SEHNR and CDR2 is FQNEAQ (reference sequence). Germline trimming cut 4 bases from V and 4 bases from J; bases unmatched to any gene: 10. CDR3 length: 17 residues. The CDR3 spells CASSSSLLTSGRYEQYF. In DNA, the CDR3 is TGTGCCAGCAGCTCATCCTTGTTGACTAGCGGGAGGTACGAGCAGTACTTC.

The chain uses TRBV29-1 and TRBJ2-7; TRBD1 is a possible D gene (9 bases). Trimming left V 6 bases short and J 3 bases short, with 18 bases between. Per the germline V gene, CDR1 is SQVTM and CDR2 is ANQGSEA. The length of the CDR3 is 14 residues. This chain's CDR3 is CSVSGGDRVYEQYF. The CDR3 coding sequence is TGCAGCGTCTCCGGGGGGGACAGGGTCTACGAGCAGTACTTC.

The chain joins TRBV6-1 to TRBJ1-2, with 7 nucleotides matching TRBD1. Looked up from germline, CDR1 is MNHNS and CDR2 is SASEGT. V gave up 2 bases and J gave up 3 bases; unmatched junction bases: 3. The CDR3 has 14 amino acids. CDR3 DNA: TGTGCCAGCAGTGAACAGGGGGGCGACTATGGCTACACCTTC. Residues: CASSEQGGDYGYTF.

The chain couples TRBV4-1 to TRBJ1-1; a possible D gene is TRBD1 (5 bases). Looked up from germline, CDR1 is MGHRA and CDR2 is YSYEKL. Deletions cut 2 bases from V and 0 bases from J, with 22 bases between. The CDR3 runs to 19 residues. The DNA for the CDR3 is TGCGCCAGCAGCCAAACCGCTACAGGAACGACTGGTTTGAACACTGAAGCTTTCTTT. It is translated as CASSQTATGTTGLNTEAFF.

V is TRBV6-6 and J is TRBJ1-1, with 7 bases lining up with TRBD1. V gave up 5 bases and J gave up 8 bases; unmatched junction bases: 8. Germline V gene sequence: CDR1 MNHNY, CDR2 SVGAGI (reference sequence). The CDR3 runs to 13 residues. The CDR3 DNA sequence: TGTGCCAGCAGTCTGGAGAGGACAGGAGAAGCTTTCTTT. It translates to CASSLERTGEAFF.

This chain joins TRBV7-9 and TRBJ2-5; 7 bases are shared with TRBD1. This CDR3 spans 17 amino acids. Germline V lookup: CDR1 SEHNR, CDR2 FQNEAQ (reference sequence). Trimming removed 4 bases from V and 1 base from J; junction bases left unmatched: 12. The CDR3 DNA sequence: TGTGCCAGCAGCTCCGCAACCGCCTGGACAGGCCAAGAGACCCAGTACTTC. Translation gives CASSSATAWTGQETQYF.

The chain employs TRBV28 and TRBJ1-4, with D tentatively TRBD1 (6 bases). Germline values: CDR1 MDHEN, CDR2 SYDVKM. This CDR3 comprises 17 residues. Trimming removed 5 bases at V and 8 bases at J, with 24 bases between. The CDR3 sequence is CASSPNLWVGADEKLFF. In nucleotides, the CDR3 is TGTGCCAGCAGTCCGAACCTTTGGGTGGGGGCAGACGAAAAACTGTTTTTT.